Below are 32 T cell receptor beta chains sequenced from a single sample in a study of shared clonotypes between healthy human individuals. Measured with immunoSEQ multiplex PCR; TCRdb has only the in-frame clones, and not every one. The data show about 110,000 clones, with 65% to 75% seen just once and over 20% held by the top ten. Sequences were obtained from memory CD8+ T cells sorted from blood. As to subset: CD45RO+ cells pooled with CCR7-negative TemRA cells. The source of these receptors is a woman in her 30s in good health.

This clone was seen more than once but under ten times. The chain combines TRBV6-4 with TRBJ2-1, with D possibly TRBD1 on 6 matching bases. V was pared by 3 bases and J by 7 bases, with 10 bases between. This CDR3 has 13 residues. Germline lookup yields CDR1 MRHNA and CDR2 SNTAGT. The CDR3 region has the DNA TGTGCCAGCAGTGAAGAGGGGGAAAATGAGCAGTTCTTC. This gives the protein CASSEEGENEQFF.

This clone was seen more than once but under ten times. The rearrangement joins TRBV7-2 to TRBJ1-1; tentative D call: TRBD1 (6 bases). The V end was cut by 5 bases, the J end by 5 bases, with 15 bases between. CDR1 SGHTA and CDR2 FQGNSA come from the germline V gene. This CDR3 contains 14 residues. The chain's CDR3 is CASSLRGGETEAFF. CDR3 DNA: TGTGCCAGCAGCCTCAGAGGGGGGGAGACTGAAGCTTTCTTT. Variable domain in full (rest from reference TRBV7-2 and TRBJ1-1): GAGVSQSPSNKVTEKGKDVELRCDPISGHTALYWYRQSLGQGLEFLIYFQGNSAPDKSGLPSDRFSAERTGGSVSTLTIQRTQQEDSAVYLCASSLRGGETEAFFGQGTRLTVV.

For this clone: A read error is the likely source, as a far larger clone sits one nucleotide away. The genes are TRBV25-1 and TRBJ2-2; TRBD1 might be the D (6 bases). CDR1 MGHDK and CDR2 SYGVNS come from the germline V gene. V lost 4 bases, J lost 3 bases, and 6 bases lay in between. CDR3 length: 13 amino acids. The CDR3 DNA reads as TGTGCCAGCAGTGCAGGGGACACCGGGGAGCTGTTTTTT. It encodes CASSAGDTGELFF.

This chain links TRBV7-6 with TRBJ2-5; D is possibly TRBD2 (5 bases). V gave up 5 bases and J gave up 1 base, with 14 bases separating them. Per germline, CDR1 SGHVS and CDR2 FNYEAQ. This CDR3 region has 15 residues. CDR3 nucleotides: TGTGCCAGCAGCAAACCAAGCCGGGGCCAAGAGACCCAGTACTTC. Protein sequence: CASSKPSRGQETQYF.

The chain joins TRBV28 to TRBJ2-7; 10 nucleotides match TRBD2. Germline-derived CDR1 and CDR2 are MDHEN and SYDVKM. The J segment lost 7 bases and the V segment lost 7 bases, leaving 10 bases of the junction unmatched. This CDR3 is built from 14 residues. This CDR3 is CASTKSGLADEQYF. The DNA for the CDR3 is TGTGCCAGCACCAAAAGTGGACTAGCGGATGAGCAGTACTTC.

The chain couples TRBV7-8 to TRBJ2-7, with D perhaps matching TRBD2 (5 bases). In germline, CDR1 is SGHVS, CDR2 FQNEAQ. Trimming pared 4 bases from V and 2 bases from J, leaving 9 bases between. The CDR3 contains 13 residues. In nucleotides, the CDR3 is TGTGCCAGCAGCTCTCGACTAACCTACGAGCAGTACTTC. Its translation: CASSSRLTYEQYF.

A note on this clone: The identical CDR3 is also encoded by other nucleotide sequences in the sample. The rearrangement uses TRBV27 and TRBJ2-5; D may be TRBD1 or TRBD2 (5 bases each). This CDR3 has 13 amino acids. V lost 1 base and J 5 bases, leaving 8 bases between the germline ends. Germline CDR1 and CDR2: MNHEY and SMNVEV (reference sequence). The CDR3 here is CASSLYGDETQYF. CDR3 nucleotides: TGTGCCAGCAGTTTATATGGGGACGAGACCCAGTACTTC.

This clone was detected ten times or more. The chain couples TRBV14 to TRBJ2-7, with 9 nucleotides matching TRBD2. The CDR3 spans 15 residues. The germline gives CDR1 SGHDN, CDR2 FVKESK. The V segment lost 6 bases and the J segment 5 bases; nucleotides outside the gene matches: 11. CDR3 amino acids: CASRSSGDPFDEQYF. Written as DNA, the CDR3 is TGTGCCAGCAGGTCTAGCGGGGACCCTTTCGACGAGCAGTACTTC.

The sample holds many counts of this clone. The rearrangement uses TRBV28 and TRBJ2-1; D perhaps matches TRBD2 (6 bases). This CDR3 spans 14 amino acids. Trimming removed 5 bases at V and 5 bases at J, with 13 bases between. Germline-derived CDR1 and CDR2 are MDHEN and SYDVKM. Here the CDR3 DNA reads TGTGCCAGCAGTCCCGGACTAACCAACAATGAGCAGTTCTTC. Its translation is CASSPGLTNNEQFF.

This chain connects TRBV29-1 to TRBJ2-7; D is perhaps TRBD2 (7 bases). The CDR3 spans 15 residues. CDR1 and CDR2 from the germline V gene are SQVTM and ANQGSEA. V was shortened by 7 bases and J by 4 bases, with 23 bases between the two germline ends. CDR3 bases: TGCAGCGCCTGCATACTAAGGGGGGGACGTTACGAGCAGTACTTC. It translates to CSACILRGGRYEQYF.

This clone is medium-sized (0.01 to 0.1%) by share. CDR3 coding DNA: TGTGCCAGCAGCGCCAGGGGGGACTCCTACGAGCAGTACTTC. Protein product: CASSARGDSYEQYF. The chain couples TRBV7-2 to TRBJ2-7, with TRBD1 as a possible D gene (7 bases). Trimming removed 5 bases at V and 0 bases at J, with 11 bases between. The length of the CDR3 is 14 residues. The germline V gene has CDR1 SGHTA and CDR2 FQGNSA.

The chain uses TRBV28 and TRBJ1-1, with unresolved D. Germline V lookup: CDR1 MDHEN, CDR2 SYDVKM. V was trimmed by 6 bases and J by 1 base, leaving 9 bases between them. This CDR3 comprises 13 residues. Here the CDR3 DNA reads TGTGCCAGCAGCAACAGTTGGAACACTGAAGCTTTCTTT. Translation gives CASSNSWNTEAFF.

The rearrangement joins TRBV4-1 to TRBJ1-1; TRBD1 aligns across 9 bases. Germline trimming cut 5 bases from V and 5 bases from J; bases unmatched to any gene: 9. CDR3 length: 15 amino acids. Germline assignment: CDR1 MGHRA and CDR2 YSYEKL. CDR3 sequence: CASSRQGGKRTEAFF. CDR3 nucleotides: TGCGCCAGCAGCAGACAGGGGGGTAAGCGGACTGAAGCTTTCTTT.

The gene calls are TRBV11-2 and TRBJ2-5; D gene uncertain. This CDR3 region has 14 residues. The V and J ends lost 3 bases and 1 base respectively, with 9 bases between them. Germline V gives CDR1 SGHAT, CDR2 FQNNGV. The CDR3 loop is CASSFRYVQETQYF. DNA for the CDR3: TGTGCCAGCAGCTTTCGGTACGTCCAAGAGACCCAGTACTTC.

V usage is TRBV11-2 and J usage is TRBJ2-7, with 7 nucleotides matching TRBD2. Looked up from germline, CDR1 is SGHAT and CDR2 is FQNNGV. This CDR3 has 16 amino acids. V trimming: 4 bases; J trimming: 0 bases; junction bases outside the gene matches: 9. CDR3 loop: CASSWGGTPSSYEQYF. The CDR3 nucleotides read TGTGCCAGCAGCTGGGGGGGAACCCCCTCCTCCTACGAGCAGTACTTC. Drawing the rest from reference TRBV11-2 and TRBJ2-7, the complete variable domain is EAGVAQSPRYKIIEKRQSVAFWCNPISGHATLYWYQQILGQGPKLLIQFQNNGVVDDSQLPKDRFSAERLKGVDSTLKIQPAKLEDSAVYLCASSWGGTPSSYEQYFGPGTRLTVT.

In this sample, this clone turned up once. J is TRBJ2-3 and V is TRBV6-4, with 11 nucleotides matching TRBD2. The CDR3 runs to 19 residues. The J segment lost 6 bases and the V segment lost 0 bases, leaving 14 bases of the junction unmatched. Germline assignment: CDR1 MRHNA and CDR2 SNTAGT. The CDR3 region has the DNA TGTGCCAGCAGTGACTCGCCGTCTTTAGCGGGAGGGCCGTTTGATACGCAGTATTTT. It yields the protein CASSDSPSLAGGPFDTQYF.

V is TRBV12-5 and J is TRBJ1-5, with unresolved D. Trimming took off 2 bases at V and 1 base at J, with 6 bases between the two ends. The CDR3 is 14 residues long. Germline CDR1 reads LGHNT; CDR2 reads FRNRAP. In DNA, the CDR3 is TGTGCTAGTGGTTTGCTCGACAGCAATCAGCCCCAGCATTTT. As protein: CASGLLDSNQPQHF.

This rearrangement joins TRBV2 to TRBJ1-3, with unresolved D. This CDR3 has 15 residues. The V gene lost 3 bases and the J gene lost 0 bases, with 9 bases spanning the gap. Germline values: CDR1 SNHLY, CDR2 FYNNEI. The CDR3 sequence: CASSEWKSSGNTIYF. In DNA form, the CDR3 reads TGTGCCAGCAGTGAGTGGAAGAGCTCTGGAAACACCATATATTTT.

Notes on this clone: Different DNA sequences within this sample yield the same CDR3. The rearrangement links TRBV27 to TRBJ2-3; D is undetermined. The V gene lost 1 base and the J gene lost 6 bases, with 5 bases spanning the gap. Germline loops: CDR1 MNHEY, CDR2 SMNVEV (reference sequence). The CDR3 sequence is 12 residues long. The CDR3, as DNA: TGTGCCAGCAGTTTATTAGGGGATACGCAGTATTTT. It codes for CASSLLGDTQYF.

J is TRBJ2-3 and V is TRBV7-2; TRBD1 is a possible D gene (5 bases). Between the trimmed V and J ends, which lost 1 base and 4 bases, there was a span of 12 bases. The germline gives CDR1 SGHTA, CDR2 FQGNSA. CDR3 size: 15 residues. CDR3: CASSLVAGYPDTQYF. CDR3 bases: TGTGCCAGCAGCTTAGTTGCAGGGTACCCAGATACGCAGTATTTT.

The chain joins TRBV21-1 to TRBJ1-1; TRBD1, the table's D call, lacks a check against the DNA. TRBV21-1 is labeled a pseudogene. The CDR3 length is 16 residues. The CDR3 region has the DNA TGTGCCAGCAGCAACGTGACAGGGGAAGTTTGGACTGAAGCTTTCTTT. This encodes CASSNVTGEVWTEAFF.

This chain uses TRBV9 with TRBJ1-1; maybe TRBD1 (5 bases). Germline V CDR1 and CDR2: SGDLS, YYNGEE. Trimming took 0 bases from V and 4 from J, leaving 10 bases between them. This CDR3 has 14 residues. CDR3 protein: CASSVAGLGTEAFF. CDR3 nucleotides: TGTGCCAGCAGCGTAGCGGGGCTGGGCACTGAAGCTTTCTTT.

The count of this clone is one. The chain has TRBV5-6 and TRBJ2-4; D tentatively fits TRBD1 or TRBD2 (5 bases each). Trimming removed 6 bases at V and 1 base at J, with 17 bases between. Per germline, CDR1 SGHDT and CDR2 YYEEEE. The CDR3 consists of 16 residues. The CDR3 spells CASTRRGPSAKNIQYF. The CDR3 coding sequence is TGTGCCAGCACCCGTCGGGGACCATCGGCCAAAAACATTCAGTACTTC.

This clone was seen at least ten times. The chain has TRBV5-4 and TRBJ2-1, with D possibly being TRBD2 (6 bases). This CDR3 is 16 amino acids long. V lost 0 bases, J lost 0 bases, and 10 bases lay in between. The germline V gene has CDR1 SGHNT and CDR2 YYREEE (reference sequence). This CDR3 reads CASSLELGGSYNEQFF. In DNA form, the CDR3 reads TGTGCCAGCAGCTTGGAACTGGGGGGCTCCTACAATGAGCAGTTCTTC.

This clone was detected once. This rearrangement joins TRBV6-4 to TRBJ2-7; D not resolved. Germline V gene lookup returns CDR1 MRHNA and CDR2 SNTAGT. CDR3 size: 13 residues. The germline V and J ends were trimmed by 5 bases and 4 bases, with 12 bases remaining between them. The CDR3 loop reads CASSFSPPYEQYF. The CDR3 nucleotides read TGTGCCAGCAGTTTTTCCCCTCCGTACGAGCAGTACTTC.

DNA for the CDR3: TGTGCCACCGACCTTCGACATGAACGAAACGAGCAGTACTTC. This encodes CATDLRHERNEQYF. This chain connects TRBV2 to TRBJ2-7; D call uncertain. The V gene's germline CDR1 is SNHLY and CDR2 FYNNEI. The length of the CDR3 is 14 residues. Trimming pared 10 bases from V and 5 bases from J, leaving 21 bases between.

Only a few counts were recorded for this clone. This sequence joins TRBV28 and TRBJ2-3; the match to TRBD2 covers 8 bases. V lost 6 bases to trimming and J lost 2 bases; unmatched junction nucleotides: 16. CDR1 and CDR2 from the germline V gene are MDHEN and SYDVKM. The CDR3 runs to 18 residues. As DNA, the CDR3 is TGTGCCAGCAGGTCAGGCCTGGGGACTAGGAGGACCACAGATACGCAGTATTTT. Amino acid sequence: CASRSGLGTRRTTDTQYF.

This clone was seen only a few times. The J gene is TRBJ2-7, the V gene TRBV4-2, with 7 bases matching TRBD2. V was clipped by 0 bases and J by 1 base; unmatched bases: 6. This CDR3 contains 16 residues. Germline assignment: CDR1 LGHNA and CDR2 YNFKEQ. The CDR3 reads CASSQDPAGESYEQYF. CDR3 sequence (DNA): TGTGCCAGCAGCCAAGATCCTGCGGGAGAATCCTACGAGCAGTACTTC.

The gene calls are TRBV5-8 and TRBJ1-4; D perhaps matches TRBD1 (6 bases). CDR3 length: 15 residues. The germline V and J ends were trimmed by 0 bases and 11 bases, with 17 bases remaining between them. Germline lookup yields CDR1 SGHTS and CDR2 YDEGEE. The CDR3 spells CASSLVNLGAGKLFF. As DNA, the CDR3 is TGTGCCAGCAGCTTGGTCAATTTGGGGGCTGGCAAACTGTTTTTT.

The CDR3 DNA is TGTGCCAGTAGTTTCTACGCGGCGGACTACCAACACAATGAGCAGTTCTTC. It yields the protein CASSFYAADYQHNEQFF. The rearrangement links TRBV19 to TRBJ2-1, with TRBD2 as a possible D gene (6 bases). Germline V CDR1 and CDR2: LNHDA, SQIVND (reference sequence). The V gene lost 5 bases and the J gene lost 5 bases, with 22 bases spanning the gap. CDR3 length: 17 amino acids.

The rearrangement joins TRBV27 to TRBJ2-7, with a tentative D call TRBD1 (5 bases). The CDR3 has 13 amino acids. The germline V gene has CDR1 MNHEY and CDR2 SMNVEV (reference sequence). V lost 5 bases to trimming and J lost 0 bases, with 8 bases between them. The CDR3 protein is CASSPQGSYEQYF. In nucleotides, the CDR3 is TGTGCCAGCAGTCCCCAGGGCTCCTACGAGCAGTACTTC.

This clone was counted a single time. The gene calls are TRBV20-1 and TRBJ1-1; tentative D call: TRBD1 (5 bases). From germline, CDR1 is DFQATT and CDR2 SNEGSKA (reference sequence). There are 11 residues in the CDR3. Trimming took 4 bases from V and 6 from J, leaving 9 bases between them. CDR3 DNA: TGCAGTGCTACCCTACAGGCTGAAGCTTTCTTT. It specifies CSATLQAEAFF.